The entry below gives a single T cell receptor (beta chain) sequence along with its context. This sample stems from a study of blood T cell repertoires in COVID-19. Whole-study context: The samples span acute and convalescent COVID-19 from the United States, Italy and Spain. The cDNA or gDNA used as material had been derived from T cells, B-cell-depleted T cells, or PBMCs.

Authors' processing steps: The assay estimated nucleated cells by amplifying reference gene primers. TCRdb's table, derived via immunoSEQ multiplex PCR, lists solely in-frame clones and lacks some. Clone size and V and J calls were adopted from that table, with D and trimming inferred from the DNA. This table holds tens of thousands of clones, 85% to 90% found once. This CDR3 has 14 residues. In germline, CDR1 is LGHDT, CDR2 YNNKEL (reference sequence). Between the trimmed V and J ends, which lost 1 base and 5 bases, there was a span of 9 bases. The sample comprised peripheral blood. This sequence was found in a man aged 30 to 39 with active or convalescent COVID-19. V gene TRBV3-1 (or the pseudogene TRBV3-2) combines with J gene TRBJ2-1, with TRBD2 as a possible D gene (6 bases). CDR3 in DNA: TGTGCCAGCAGCCAAGGGACTATCCACAATGAGCAGTTCTTC. This sequence encodes CASSQGTIHNEQFF.